The 25 T cell receptor beta chains reported below all come from one sample, sequenced in a study of cytomegalovirus exposure and HLA in healthy donors. Amplification used 60 Vbeta primers and 13 Jbeta primers. Only in-frame clones appear in the TCRdb table, and some are missing; sequencing was by immunoSEQ multiplex PCR. The sample has 100,000 to 150,000 clones. Sequencing used PBMCs. The receptors derive from a woman aged 35 to 49 in good health and CMV-seropositive.

The chain uses TRBV7-2 and TRBJ2-7; D is ambiguous. CDR3 size: 14 residues. Germline CDR1 is SGHTA and CDR2 is FQGNSA. V lost 5 bases and J 1 base, leaving 12 bases between the germline ends. CDR3 residues: CASSRSSDSYEQYF. CDR3 nucleotide sequence: TGTGCCAGCAGCCGGAGCTCAGATTCCTACGAGCAGTACTTC. The full variable domain, rest sourced from reference TRBV7-2 and TRBJ2-7, is GAGVSQSPSNKVTEKGKDVELRCDPISGHTALYWYRQSLGQGLEFLIYFQGNSAPDKSGLPSDRFSAERTGGSVSTLTIQRTQQEDSAVYLCASSRSSDSYEQYFGPGTRLTVT.

This sequence joins TRBV7-9 and TRBJ1-5; no clear D. Germline V gives CDR1 SEHNR, CDR2 FQNEAQ (reference sequence). The V end lost 5 bases, the J end lost 6 bases, and 8 bases lay between the germline ends. This CDR3 spans 12 amino acids. The CDR3 reads CASSPDVQPQHF. The CDR3 DNA reads TGTGCCAGCAGCCCAGATGTTCAGCCCCAGCATTTT.

The chain is built from TRBV11-2 and TRBJ1-2; D perhaps matches TRBD1 (5 bases). Germline CDR1 reads SGHAT; CDR2 reads FQNNGV. Trimming left V 4 bases short and J 4 bases short, with 13 bases between. There are 14 residues in the CDR3. CDR3 protein: CASSSRQPSYGYTF. In nucleotides, the CDR3 is TGTGCCAGCAGCTCTAGACAGCCCTCCTATGGCTACACCTTC.

The chain employs TRBV5-1 and TRBJ2-7, with 10 nucleotides matching TRBD1. This CDR3 contains 17 residues. Germline-derived CDR1 and CDR2 are SGHRS and YFSETQ. Trimming removed 4 bases from V and 0 bases from J; junction bases left unmatched: 10. The CDR3 DNA reads as TGCGCCAGCAGCCCTTCACGGGGACAGGGGAACTCCTACGAGCAGTACTTC. As protein: CASSPSRGQGNSYEQYF.

The chain carries TRBV6-1 and TRBJ2-3, with 8 bases matching TRBD2. The length of the CDR3 is 13 residues. Germline loops: CDR1 MNHNS, CDR2 SASEGT. The V and J ends lost 8 bases and 5 bases, in that order; junction bases with no gene match: 6. The CDR3 is CASGIAGLDTQYF. The DNA for the CDR3 is TGTGCCAGCGGAATAGCGGGATTAGATACGCAGTATTTT.

The chain joins TRBV7-3 to TRBJ1-3; a possible D gene is TRBD1 (5 bases). Germline CDR1 SGHTA, CDR2 FQGTGA. Trimming shortened V by 4 bases and J by 0 bases, and 7 bases separated the two germline ends. CDR3 length: 14 amino acids. As DNA, the CDR3 is TGTGCCAGCAGCTCAGGGCCCTCTGGAAACACCATATATTTT. It translates to CASSSGPSGNTIYF.

V and J are TRBV6-5 and TRBJ2-2; 10 bases align to TRBD2. CDR1 is MNHEY and CDR2 is SVGAGI in the germline V gene. The CDR3 runs to 16 residues. V lost 4 bases, J lost 1 base, and 3 bases stayed unmatched. Written as DNA, the CDR3 is TGTGCCAGCAGTTCCCTAGCGGGAGTGAACACCGGGGAGCTGTTTTTT. It translates to CASSSLAGVNTGELFF.

The V call is TRBV5-1, the J call TRBJ2-7; TRBD1 matches at 9 bases. The V gene end was trimmed by 4 bases and the J gene end by 2 bases; junction bases not matched to a gene: 7. From germline, CDR1 is SGHRS and CDR2 YFSETQ. This CDR3 contains 15 residues. The CDR3 spells CASSQYNRGPYEQYF. The CDR3 coding sequence is TGCGCCAGCAGCCAATACAACAGGGGGCCCTACGAGCAGTACTTC.

The chain couples TRBV9 to TRBJ2-1, with a possible D match to TRBD2 (6 bases). The germline V and J ends were trimmed by 5 bases and 0 bases, with 21 bases remaining between them. CDR3 size: 18 residues. Per germline, CDR1 SGDLS and CDR2 YYNGEE. CDR3 nucleotides: TGTGCCAGCAGTCAGGATGGGACTCAATTTAGCTCCTACAATGAGCAGTTCTTC. The encoded protein is CASSQDGTQFSSYNEQFF.

CDR3 in amino acids: CASSLRGGRAWGYEQYF. The CDR3 nucleotides are TGCGCCAGCAGCTTAAGAGGGGGTAGGGCTTGGGGCTACGAGCAGTACTTC. The chain joins TRBV5-1 to TRBJ2-7; a weak D match, TRBD1 (6 bases). The germline CDR1 and CDR2 sequences are SGHRS and YFSETQ. V dropped 2 bases and J dropped 3 bases, with 21 bases sitting between them. The CDR3 consists of 17 residues. Using reference TRBV5-1 and TRBJ2-7 for the parts outside the CDR3, the full variable domain is KAGVTQTPRYLIKTRGQQVTLSCSPISGHRSVSWYQQTPGQGLQFLFEYFSETQRNKGNFPGRFSGRQFSNSRSEMNVSTLELGDSALYLCASSLRGGRAWGYEQYFGPGTRLTVT.

Details on this clone: One junction end does not reproduce the germline sequence, and a read error may be involved. This CDR3 is also generated by other DNA sequences in the sample. The V gene is TRBV6-5, the J gene TRBJ2-3; no firm D call. The CDR3 is made up of 16 amino acids. CDR1 is MNHEY, CDR2 SVGAGI, per germline. CDR3 residues: CASSYSAGSSTDTQYF. CDR3 nucleotide sequence: TGCGCCAGCAGTTACTCGGCAGGATCTAGCACAGATACGCAGTATTTT.

The chain employs TRBV5-1 and TRBJ2-2, with TRBD2 identical over 7 bases. J was trimmed by 1 base and V by 9 bases; bases with no gene match: 9. Germline V lookup: CDR1 SGHRS, CDR2 YFSETQ. The CDR3 is 15 amino acids. The CDR3 region is CATNPTSVNTGELFF. The CDR3 DNA reads TGCGCCACCAACCCCACTAGCGTGAACACCGGGGAGCTGTTTTTT.

The chain uses TRBV7-7 and TRBJ1-2; possible D gene TRBD1, 5 bases. The CDR3 runs 13 residues. Germline CDR1 SSHAT, CDR2 FNYEAQ (reference sequence). With 5 bases removed from V and 10 bases from J, the gap between germline ends came to 17 bases. The CDR3 region is CASSPLNGAYYTF. The CDR3, as DNA: TGTGCCAGCAGCCCCCTAAATGGGGCCTACTACACCTTC.

The chain has TRBV5-5 and TRBJ1-2, with D possibly TRBD1 on 5 matching bases. CDR1 and CDR2 (germline): SGHKS, YYEKEE (reference sequence). The CDR3 consists of 18 residues. V shed 0 bases and J shed 0 bases, with 18 bases lying between them. The CDR3 protein is CASSLGLFSGLANYGYTF. In nucleotides, the CDR3 is TGTGCCAGCAGCTTGGGCCTCTTCTCGGGACTTGCTAACTATGGCTACACCTTC.

The genes are TRBV30 and TRBJ1-5, with D hard to call. Per germline, CDR1 GTSNPN and CDR2 SVGIG (reference sequence). The CDR3 consists of 13 residues. The V and J ends lost 0 bases and 4 bases respectively, with 7 bases between them. For the CDR3, the DNA is TGTGCCTGGAGTGTAGGAGGAAATCAGCCCCAGCATTTT. Protein: CAWSVGGNQPQHF. Using reference TRBV30 and TRBJ1-5 for the parts outside the CDR3, the full variable domain is SQTIHQWPATLVQPVGSPLSLECTVEGTSNPNLYWYRQAAGRGLQLLFYSVGIGQISSEVPQNLSASRPQDRQFILSSKKLLLSDSGFYLCAWSVGGNQPQHFGDGTRLSIL.

The V gene is TRBV19, the J gene TRBJ2-4; 7 bases line up with TRBD2. Germline values: CDR1 LNHDA, CDR2 SQIVND (reference sequence). The CDR3 spans 13 residues. With V trimmed by 6 bases and J by 6 bases, 5 bases remained unmatched. The CDR3 protein is CASRSSGPNIQYF. CDR3 DNA sequence: TGTGCCAGTAGGTCTAGCGGACCAAACATTCAGTACTTC.

The DNA for the CDR3 is TGTGCCAGCAGCTTAGCGGGGACAGGGAGCGGGGAGCTGTTTTTT. This encodes CASSLAGTGSGELFF. The genes are TRBV7-2 and TRBJ2-2; 9 bases agree with TRBD1. The V segment lost 0 bases and the J segment 7 bases; nucleotides outside the gene matches: 3. CDR3 size: 15 residues. CDR1 and CDR2 from the germline V gene are SGHTA and FQGNSA.

Comments on this clone: The junction and the germline gene differ at one end; a read error may be behind it. The chain has TRBV6-5 and TRBJ2-6, with a weak D call TRBD1 (5 bases). Germline assignment: CDR1 MNHEY and CDR2 SVGAGI. The CDR3 consists of 16 residues. In DNA form, the CDR3 reads TGTGCCGGCAGTTACTCCAGGGTTACTGGGGCCAACGTCCTGACTTTC. The encoded protein is CAGSYSRVTGANVLTF.

J is TRBJ2-1 and V is TRBV19; a possible D gene is TRBD2 (5 bases). The germline CDR1 and CDR2 sequences are LNHDA and SQIVND (reference sequence). The CDR3 spans 15 residues. V was trimmed by 2 bases and J by 6 bases, leaving 14 bases between them. The CDR3 loop reads CASSILLALSNEQFF. CDR3 coding DNA: TGTGCCAGTAGTATACTCCTAGCTCTTTCCAATGAGCAGTTCTTC.

The genes are TRBV6-5 and TRBJ1-4; D remains ambiguous. CDR3 length: 15 amino acids. In germline, CDR1 is MNHEY, CDR2 SVGAGI. Deletions cut 2 bases from V and 1 base from J, with 8 bases between. The CDR3 loop reads CASSYRGQTNEKLFF. CDR3 bases: TGTGCCAGCAGTTACAGAGGGCAAACTAATGAAAAACTGTTTTTT.

The V call is TRBV6-4, the J call TRBJ2-2; a possible D gene is TRBD1 (5 bases). Trimming cost V 6 bases and J 7 bases, with 12 bases left between them. The germline V gene has CDR1 MRHNA and CDR2 SNTAGT. The CDR3 sequence is 13 residues long. The CDR3 coding sequence is TGTGCCAGCAGGGCAGGGCTCAACGGGGAGCTGTTTTTT. As protein: CASRAGLNGELFF.

The J gene is TRBJ1-1, the V gene TRBV27, with 8 bases aligning to TRBD1. Germline V CDR1 and CDR2: MNHEY, SMNVEV (reference sequence). CDR3 length equals 17 residues. V lost 5 bases and J lost 1; bases outside the gene matches: 12. The CDR3 loop reads CASSGGQGNWWNTEAFF. The DNA for the CDR3 is TGTGCCAGCAGTGGCGGACAGGGTAATTGGTGGAACACTGAAGCTTTCTTT.

The chain has TRBV7-9 and TRBJ1-1; perhaps TRBD1 as D (6 bases). Germline V gene lookup returns CDR1 SEHNR and CDR2 FQNEAQ (reference sequence). Trimming left V 1 base short and J 1 base short, with 16 bases between. The CDR3 loop spans 17 amino acids. The CDR3 region has the DNA TGTGCCAGCAGCTTAGTTCGGGGGGCGACTCCGAACACTGAAGCTTTCTTT. It codes for CASSLVRGATPNTEAFF. Filled out from reference TRBV7-9 and TRBJ1-1, the complete variable domain reads DTGVSQNPRHKITKRGQNVTFRCDPISEHNRLYWYRQTLGQGPEFLTYFQNEAQLEKSRLLSDRFSAERPKGSFSTLEIQRTEQGDSAMYLCASSLVRGATPNTEAFFGQGTRLTVV.

The chain employs TRBV9 and TRBJ2-1; TRBD2 is a possible D gene (6 bases). V was trimmed by 0 bases and J by 5 bases, leaving 12 bases between them. Germline values: CDR1 SGDLS, CDR2 YYNGEE. This CDR3 has 15 residues. The CDR3 DNA reads TGTGCCAGCAGCGTAGTCGGGAGTCCCCACAATGAGCAGTTCTTC. This gives the protein CASSVVGSPHNEQFF.

This chain connects TRBV2 to TRBJ2-2, with a tentative D call TRBD2 (6 bases). Trimming took 3 bases from V and 8 from J, leaving 19 bases between them. The CDR3 totals 16 residues. CDR1 is SNHLY, CDR2 FYNNEI, per germline. CDR3 sequence (DNA): TGTGCCAGCAGTGAGGCCTGGACTATCCGCCGAGGGGAGCTGTTTTTT. This gives the protein CASSEAWTIRRGELFF.